Below are 24 T cell receptor beta chains sequenced from a single sample in a study of T cell responses to AZD1222 COVID-19 vaccine. Repertoires were generated with immunoSEQ multiplex PCR, while TCRdb's copy carries only in-frame clones and drops some. The table includes about 110,000 clones, 91% detected once. This specimen was peripheral blood, taken on day 0 of AZD1222 vaccination. Every receptor here comes from an adult in good health.

The chain uses TRBV19 and TRBJ2-3, with D perhaps matching TRBD1 or TRBD2 (5 bases each). The CDR3 extends over 16 amino acids. Trimming took 3 bases from V and 0 from J, leaving 13 bases between them. CDR1 and CDR2 (germline): LNHDA, SQIVND (reference sequence). The CDR3 coding sequence is TGTGCCAGTAGTATTTATTACAGGACTAGCACAGATACGCAGTATTTT. This sequence encodes CASSIYYRTSTDTQYF. The full variable domain, with the rest looked up from reference TRBV19 and TRBJ2-3, is DGGITQSPKYLFRKEGQNVTLSCEQNLNHDAMYWYRQDPGQGLRLIYYSQIVNDFQKGDIAEGYSVSREKKESFPLTVTSAQKNPTAFYLCASSIYYRTSTDTQYFGPGTRLTVL.

Concerning this clone itself: Other DNA sequences within the sample encode an identical CDR3. J is TRBJ1-5 and V is TRBV7-2; TRBD1 aligns across 8 bases. This CDR3 spans 13 amino acids. The J segment lost 7 bases and the V segment lost 1 base, leaving 0 bases of the junction unmatched. Per germline, CDR1 SGHTA and CDR2 FQGNSA. The CDR3 sequence: CASSLDRGQPQHF. The CDR3 bases are TGTGCCAGCAGCTTAGACAGGGGGCAGCCCCAGCATTTT.

The chain joins TRBV4-1 to TRBJ2-2; D not certain. The CDR3 length is 14 residues. Trimming removed 0 bases at V and 5 bases at J, with 7 bases between. CDR1 is MGHRA, CDR2 YSYEKL, per germline. The CDR3 sequence: CASSQDTKTGELFF. CDR3 in DNA: TGCGCCAGCAGCCAAGACACCAAGACCGGGGAGCTGTTTTTT.

The chain is built from TRBV15 and TRBJ2-3; D gene uncertain. Germline V lookup: CDR1 LNHNV, CDR2 YYDKDF (reference sequence). There are 16 residues in the CDR3. V was trimmed by 1 base and J by 2 bases, leaving 13 bases between them. CDR3 protein: CATSRGTAISTDTQYF. CDR3 nucleotides: TGTGCCACCAGCAGAGGAACAGCTATTTCCACAGATACGCAGTATTTT. Looking up the rest from reference TRBV15 and TRBJ2-3 gives the full variable domain: DAMVIQNPRYQVTQFGKPVTLSCSQTLNHNVMYWYQQKSSQAPKLLFHYYDKDFNNEADTPDNFQSRRPNTSFCFLDIRSPGLGDTAMYLCATSRGTAISTDTQYFGPGTRLTVL.

The gene calls are TRBV4-3 and TRBJ1-2, with a tentative D call TRBD1 (6 bases). This CDR3 region has 14 residues. Trimming shortened V by 0 bases and J by 4 bases, and 9 bases separated the two germline ends. Germline V gives CDR1 LGHNA, CDR2 YSLEER. The CDR3 protein is CASSQDWGPYGYTF. The CDR3 DNA reads as TGCGCCAGCAGCCAAGATTGGGGGCCCTATGGCTACACCTTC.

The V call is TRBV7-2, the J call TRBJ1-5; no reliable D call. Trimming removed 3 bases from V and 0 bases from J, with 9 bases in between. The CDR3 covers 15 residues. Germline CDR1 is SGHTA and CDR2 is FQGNSA. The CDR3 protein is CASSLELNSNQPQHF. CDR3 bases: TGTGCCAGCAGCTTGGAACTGAATAGCAATCAGCCCCAGCATTTT.

The chain carries TRBV29-1 and TRBJ2-1; D is unresolved. V gave up 0 bases and J gave up 10 bases, with 4 bases separating them. Germline V gives CDR1 SQVTM, CDR2 ANQGSEA. This CDR3 contains 10 residues. CDR3 region: CSVEDVEQFF. The CDR3 DNA reads as TGCAGCGTTGAAGATGTCGAGCAGTTCTTC.

The chain carries TRBV7-6 and TRBJ2-5; tentatively, D is TRBD2 (7 bases). Trimming stripped 1 base from V and 0 bases from J, with 15 bases between. In germline, CDR1 is SGHVS, CDR2 FNYEAQ. This CDR3 region has 17 residues. As DNA, the CDR3 is TGTGCCAGCAGCTTAGGCGGGGGCCTAATCTACCAAGAGACCCAGTACTTC. This translates into CASSLGGGLIYQETQYF.

The rearrangement joins TRBV29-1 to TRBJ1-5; TRBD1 matches at 8 bases. Germline V gene lookup returns CDR1 SQVTM and CDR2 ANQGSEA. With V trimmed by 3 bases and J by 2 bases, 0 bases remained unmatched. The CDR3 runs to 13 residues. The CDR3 nucleotides read TGCAGCGTTGAGGGACAGGGCAATCAGCCCCAGCATTTT. Amino acid sequence: CSVEGQGNQPQHF.

The chain is built from TRBV28 and TRBJ1-2; 8 bases match TRBD1. The V segment lost 8 bases and the J segment 4 bases; nucleotides outside the gene matches: 6. The CDR3 covers 13 residues. Germline V gives CDR1 MDHEN, CDR2 SYDVKM. Here the CDR3 DNA reads TGTGCCAGCCGACAGGGGATTAGCTATGGCTACACCTTC. Encoded protein: CASRQGISYGYTF.

The rearrangement joins TRBV18 to TRBJ1-1, with D uncertain. The CDR3 is 14 amino acids. Per germline, CDR1 KGHSH and CDR2 LQKENI. Trimming took 2 bases from V and 6 from J, leaving 13 bases between them. The CDR3 DNA reads as TGTGCCAGCTCACCAAGTCTCAGGATCCCTGAAGCTTTCTTT. It encodes CASSPSLRIPEAFF.

The V and J genes are TRBV18 and TRBJ1-6, with 7 bases identical to TRBD1. Germline CDR1 KGHSH, CDR2 LQKENI. V dropped 3 bases and J dropped 5; count of bases not matched to a gene: 4. The CDR3 is made up of 15 amino acids. In DNA form, the CDR3 reads TGTGCCAGCTCACCGACAGGGCTAAATAATTCACCCCTCCACTTT. Its translation: CASSPTGLNNSPLHF.

The chain couples TRBV12-5 to TRBJ1-1; TRBD1 aligns across 9 bases. Germline CDR1 is LGHNT and CDR2 is FRNRAP. With V trimmed by 1 base and J by 1 base, 7 bases remained unmatched. This CDR3 is 17 amino acids long. CDR3 bases: TGTGCTAGTGGTTTGGCCCGGGACAGGGAAAGGAACACTGAAGCTTTCTTT. This encodes CASGLARDRERNTEAFF.

The chain employs TRBV4-1 and TRBJ2-1; the D gene is possibly TRBD1 (6 bases). Trimming stripped 1 base from V and 0 bases from J, with 19 bases between. The CDR3 length is 19 residues. The germline gives CDR1 MGHRA, CDR2 YSYEKL. CDR3 coding DNA: TGCGCCAGCAGCCAAGCCCAGAGGACAGCATTGATCTCCTACAATGAGCAGTTCTTC. It specifies CASSQAQRTALISYNEQFF.

The gene calls are TRBV7-9 and TRBJ1-2; D call uncertain. CDR1 and CDR2 from the germline V gene are SEHNR and FQNEAQ (reference sequence). This CDR3 contains 12 residues. The germline V and J ends were trimmed by 2 bases and 6 bases, with 7 bases remaining between them. Here the CDR3 reads CASSLSSDGYTF. The CDR3 bases are TGTGCCAGCAGCTTATCGTCAGATGGCTACACCTTC.

The chain joins TRBV4-2 to TRBJ1-1; D call uncertain. The V end was cut by 6 bases, the J end by 1 base, with 3 bases between. Germline CDR1 and CDR2: LGHNA and YNFKEQ. This CDR3 region has 11 residues. CDR3 residues: CASSANTEAFF. The CDR3 DNA follows: TGTGCCAGCAGTGCGAACACTGAAGCTTTCTTT.

The chain combines TRBV12-3 or TRBV12-4 with TRBJ1-2; 7 bases fit TRBD1. V shed 2 bases and J 8 bases; nucleotides not matched to a gene: 5. CDR3 length: 13 residues. The chain's CDR3 is CASSLLGGGGYTF. The CDR3, as DNA: TGTGCCAGCAGTTTATTAGGGGGCGGAGGCTACACCTTC.

V gene TRBV28 combines with J gene TRBJ1-5; TRBD1 matches 9 bases. Trimming removed 6 bases from V and 4 bases from J; junction bases left unmatched: 7. The CDR3 loop spans 15 amino acids. The germline V gene has CDR1 MDHEN and CDR2 SYDVKM. CDR3 in DNA: TGTGCCAGCAGGGGACAGGGAGCGGGAAATCAGCCCCAGCATTTT. Its translation: CASRGQGAGNQPQHF.

The V call is TRBV18, the J call TRBJ1-1; D perhaps matches TRBD1 (5 bases). Germline-derived CDR1 and CDR2 are KGHSH and LQKENI. This CDR3 is 13 amino acids long. V dropped 3 bases and J dropped 1 base, with 6 bases sitting between them. CDR3 region: CASSPQGNTEAFF. In DNA, the CDR3 is TGTGCCAGCTCACCCCAGGGGAACACTGAAGCTTTCTTT.

This chain connects TRBV12-3 or TRBV12-4 to TRBJ1-5; no clear D gene. V gave up 5 bases and J gave up 5 bases, with 10 bases separating them. This CDR3 contains 13 residues. The chain's CDR3 is CASSPHLYQPQHF. The CDR3 region has the DNA TGTGCCAGCAGTCCCCACCTATATCAGCCCCAGCATTTT.

The V gene is TRBV2, the J gene TRBJ2-5; possible D gene TRBD2, 5 bases. CDR3 size: 13 residues. Germline CDR1 reads SNHLY; CDR2 reads FYNNEI. Trimming stripped 4 bases from V and 5 bases from J, with 11 bases between. The CDR3 DNA reads as TGTGCCAGCAGTGTTTACCAGCGGGAGACCCAGTACTTC. Translating it yields CASSVYQRETQYF.

The J gene is TRBJ2-1, the V gene TRBV29-1; 7 bases match TRBD2. Germline CDR1 reads SQVTM; CDR2 reads ANQGSEA. The CDR3 loop spans 13 amino acids. The trim removed 1 base at V and 15 bases at J, leaving 12 bases unmatched. The CDR3 sequence is CSVEGALGRASFF. The CDR3 DNA follows: TGCAGCGTTGAAGGAGCTTTAGGGAGGGCCTCGTTCTTC.

This clone appeared once. The rearrangement uses TRBV5-6 and TRBJ1-2; TRBD1 matches 8 bases. Germline loops: CDR1 SGHDT, CDR2 YYEEEE. Trimming at V came to 0 bases and at J to 4 bases, leaving 2 bases not matched to a gene. CDR3 length equals 14 residues. Here the CDR3 reads CASSLADRGYGYTF. The CDR3 DNA reads as TGTGCCAGCAGCTTGGCCGACAGGGGCTATGGCTACACCTTC.

This clone turned up a few times. This same CDR3 is encoded by further DNA sequences in the sample. The genes are TRBV6-1 and TRBJ1-5; TRBD1 matches 8 bases. V gave up 1 base and J gave up 5 bases; unmatched junction bases: 1. The CDR3 sequence is 14 residues long. Germline CDR1 is MNHNS and CDR2 is SASEGT. The CDR3 nucleotides are TGTGCCAGCAGTGAAGGACAGGGGCATCAGCCCCAGCATTTT. It specifies CASSEGQGHQPQHF.